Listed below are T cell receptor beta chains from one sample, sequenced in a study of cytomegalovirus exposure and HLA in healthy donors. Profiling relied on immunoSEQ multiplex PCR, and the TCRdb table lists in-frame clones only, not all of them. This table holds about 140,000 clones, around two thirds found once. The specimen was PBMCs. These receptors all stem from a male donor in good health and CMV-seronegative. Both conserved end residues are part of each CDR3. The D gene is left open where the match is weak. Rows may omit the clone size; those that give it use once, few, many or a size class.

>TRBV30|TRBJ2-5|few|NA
TGTGCCTGGGGGGAGAGGGAGACCCAGTACTTC
CAWGERETQYF
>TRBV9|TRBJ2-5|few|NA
TGTGCCAGCAGCTCCCTCGAGGGGGGGCGAGGGGAGACCCAGTACTTC
CASSSLEGGRGETQYF
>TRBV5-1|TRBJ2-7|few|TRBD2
TGCGCCAGCAGATCGGACCATAGCGGGGAGGGAGAGCAGTACTTC
CASRSDHSGEGEQYF
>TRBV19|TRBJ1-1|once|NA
TGTGCCAGTAGTATAACAGGGCTGAACACTGAAGCTTTCTTT
CASSITGLNTEAFF
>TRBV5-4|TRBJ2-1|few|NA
TGTGCCAGCAGCCAAGTCGACCGAGGCTCCTACAATGAGCAGTTCTTC
CASSQVDRGSYNEQFF
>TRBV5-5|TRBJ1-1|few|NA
TGTGCCAGCAGCTTGGCCGGCGGGACGGAGTCTGAAGCTTTCTTT
CASSLAGGTESEAFF
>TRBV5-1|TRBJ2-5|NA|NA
TGCGCAAGCAGCCTACAGGGTCGGGAGACCCAGTACTTC
CASSLQGRETQYF
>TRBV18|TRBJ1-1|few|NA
TGTGCCAGCTCACCATCGGGGGGGGACACTGAAGCTTTCTTT
CASSPSGGDTEAFF
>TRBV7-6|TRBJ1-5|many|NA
TGTGCCAGCAGCTTACAATCAGGGTTAAATCAGCCCCAGCATTTT
CASSLQSGLNQPQHF
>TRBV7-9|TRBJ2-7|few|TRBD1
TGTGCCAGCAGCTCGCCGGGACAGGGGGGCCACGAGCAGTACTTC
CASSSPGQGGHEQYF
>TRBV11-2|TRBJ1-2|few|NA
TGTGCCAGCAGCTTAGAGTCCGGGGTCCGTGGCTACACCTTC
CASSLESGVRGYTF
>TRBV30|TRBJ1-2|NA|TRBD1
TGTGCCTGGAGTGGTGACCCAGGGGGCCACTATGGCTACACCTTC
CAWSGDPGGHYGYTF
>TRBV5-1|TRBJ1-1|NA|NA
TGCGCCAGCAGCTTCCAGGGTCTGAACACTGAAGCTTTCTTT
CASSFQGLNTEAFF
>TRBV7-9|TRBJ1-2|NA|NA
TGTGCCAGCAGCTTAGACTACTATGGCTACACCTTC
CASSLDYYGYTF
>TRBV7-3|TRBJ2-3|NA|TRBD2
TGTGCCAGCAGTTCCCCCGGGACTAGCGGGGGGGCCGGCACAGATACGCAGTATTTT
CASSSPGTSGGAGTDTQYF
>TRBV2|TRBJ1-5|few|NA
TGTGCCAGCAGCAATAGGACATATCAGCCCCAGCATTTT
CASSNRTYQPQHF
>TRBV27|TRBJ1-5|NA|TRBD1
TGTGCCAGTAGGGGGACAGTTAGCAATCAGCCCCAGCATTTT
CASRGTVSNQPQHF
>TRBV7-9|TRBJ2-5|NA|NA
TGTGCCAGCAGCCCGATTCAGGGGCGGGAGACCCAGTACTTC
CASSPIQGRETQYF
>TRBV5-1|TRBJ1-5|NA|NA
TGCGCCAGCAGCCCGTCGGGGGGATCCGATCAGCCCCAGCATTTT
CASSPSGGSDQPQHF
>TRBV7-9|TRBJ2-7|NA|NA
TGTGCCAGCAGCTTCTCAGGGCAGTCCTACGAGCAGTACTTC
CASSFSGQSYEQYF
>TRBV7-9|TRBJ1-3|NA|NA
TGTGCCAGCAGCCACCGGGAGGCCAACACGGGCCGAAACACCATATATTTT
CASSHREANTGRNTIYF
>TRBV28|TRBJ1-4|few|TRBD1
TGTGCCAGCAGTTTATACAGGGGGGGTGAAAAACTGTTTTTT
CASSLYRGGEKLFF
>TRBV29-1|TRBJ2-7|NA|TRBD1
TGCAGCGTTGAAGGACAGGGGAGCGACGAGCAGTACTTC
CSVEGQGSDEQYF
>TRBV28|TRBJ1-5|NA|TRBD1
TGTGCCAGCAATCCGGGACAGGTCAATCAGCCCCAGCATTTT
CASNPGQVNQPQHF
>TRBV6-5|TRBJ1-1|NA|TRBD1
TGTCCCAGCAGGCTGAATCCCAGGGGGCGGGCTGAAGCTTTCTTT
CPSRLNPRGRAEAFF
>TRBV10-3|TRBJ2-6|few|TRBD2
TGTGCCATCGCGCCTTCGGGAGCGGGGTTCGTCCCTGGGGCCAACGTCCTGACTTTC
CAIAPSGAGFVPGANVLTF
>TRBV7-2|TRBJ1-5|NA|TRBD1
TGTGCCAGCACCAATGACAGGGGAGGCAATCAGCCCCAGCATTTT
CASTNDRGGNQPQHF
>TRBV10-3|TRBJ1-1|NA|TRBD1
TGTGCCATCAGCCCTAACCAGGGGGTGGTCGCTGAAGCTTTCTTT
CAISPNQGVVAEAFF
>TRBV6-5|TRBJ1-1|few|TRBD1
TGTGCCACGTACAGGGGAATGGGGACTGAAGCTTTCTTT
CATYRGMGTEAFF
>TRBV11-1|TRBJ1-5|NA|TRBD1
TGTGCCAGCAGCCGGGACAGAGAACAGCCCCAGCATTTT
CASSRDREQPQHF
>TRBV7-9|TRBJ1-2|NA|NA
TGTGCCAGTGTGGAGGGAAAGTATGGCTACACCTTC
CASVEGKYGYTF
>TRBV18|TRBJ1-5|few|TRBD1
TGTGCCAGCTCATCGACAGGGAACAATCAGCCCCAGCATTTT
CASSSTGNNQPQHF
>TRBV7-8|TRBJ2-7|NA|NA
TGTGCCAGCAGCCGCCTCGAGGGGGCCTACGAGCAGTACTTC
CASSRLEGAYEQYF
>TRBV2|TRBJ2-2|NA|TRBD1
TGTGCCAGCGGGGGACAGGGGGGGGTCGGGGAGCTGTTTTTT
CASGGQGGVGELFF
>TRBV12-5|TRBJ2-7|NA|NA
TGTGCTAGTGCCCCCCAGGCATCCCCCCCGTACGAGCAGTACTTC
CASAPQASPPYEQYF
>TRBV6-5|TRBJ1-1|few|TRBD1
TGTGCCAGCAGAGGGACAGATGAAGCTTTCTTT
CASRGTDEAFF
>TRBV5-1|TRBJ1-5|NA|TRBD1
TGCGCCAGCAGCTTGGGACAGGGAGACCAGCCCCAGCATTTT
CASSLGQGDQPQHF
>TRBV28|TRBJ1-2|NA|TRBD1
TGTGCCAGCAGTCCATTGGAGGACAGGGGGCCCCTTAACTATGGCTACACCTTC
CASSPLEDRGPLNYGYTF
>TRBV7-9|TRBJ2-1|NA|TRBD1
TGTGCCAGCAGCTTAGTCTTCTCGGGACAGGCAGACAATGAGCAGTTCTTC
CASSLVFSGQADNEQFF
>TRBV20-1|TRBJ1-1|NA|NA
TGCAGTGCTAGAGATCCGCGCCGGGGGATCTTT
CSARDPRRGIF
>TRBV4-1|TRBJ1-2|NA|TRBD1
TGCGCCAGCAGCCCGCGACACGGACAGGGGCCTTCCTATGGCTACACCTTC
CASSPRHGQGPSYGYTF
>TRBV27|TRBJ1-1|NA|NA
TGTGCCAGCAGTCCCCTAGGGACTTACCAAAGGGGCACTGAAGCTTTCTTT
CASSPLGTYQRGTEAFF
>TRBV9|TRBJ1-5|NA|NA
TGTGCCAGCAGCGTAAGTCCCAGTCTAGCGAATCAGCCCCAGCATTTT
CASSVSPSLANQPQHF
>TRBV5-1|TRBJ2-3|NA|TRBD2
TGCGCCAGCAGCCCGGAGGGGCGGGGGGGTACAGATACGCAGTATTTT
CASSPEGRGGTDTQYF
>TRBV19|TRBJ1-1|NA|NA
TGTGCCAGTAGACCGCTCCCGGGCACTGAAGCTTTCTTT
CASRPLPGTEAFF
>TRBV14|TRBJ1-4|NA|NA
TGTGCCAGCAGCCAAGGATCCGGACTTGGTGAAAAACTGTTTTTT
CASSQGSGLGEKLFF
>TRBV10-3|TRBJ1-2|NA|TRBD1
TGTGCCATCAGTGAGTGGATACCTGACAGGGTTCCGGACTATGGCTACACCTTC
CAISEWIPDRVPDYGYTF
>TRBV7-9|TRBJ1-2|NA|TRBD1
TGTGCCAGCAGCTTGCCGGGACAGGAGTATGGCTACACCTTC
CASSLPGQEYGYTF
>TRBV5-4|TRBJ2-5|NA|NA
TGTGCCAGCACCTCCGGGGGGGCAGGGGGTCTGGAGACCCAGTACTTC
CASTSGGAGGLETQYF
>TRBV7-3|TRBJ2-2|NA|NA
TGTGCCAGCAGCTTAGCGGGGGCCGGAACCGGGGAGCTGTTTTTT
CASSLAGAGTGELFF
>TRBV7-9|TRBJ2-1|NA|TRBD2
TGTGCCAGCAGTTCCCCAGCTGGGGGGGGTGAGCAGTTCTTC
CASSSPAGGGEQFF
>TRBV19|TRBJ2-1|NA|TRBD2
TGTGCCAGTAAGGCTCTTGGGGGGGTTTTGGACAATGAGCAGTTCTTC
CASKALGGVLDNEQFF
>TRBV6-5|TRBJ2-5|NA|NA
TGTGCCAGCAGTCTGCGTACCCAAGAGACCCAGTACTTC
CASSLRTQETQYF
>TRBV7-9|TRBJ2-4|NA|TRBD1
TGTGCCAGCAGCAATCGGACAGGGAGTGGTAGCAAAAACATTCAGTACTTC
CASSNRTGSGSKNIQYF
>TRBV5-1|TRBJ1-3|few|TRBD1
TGCGCCAGCAGCTTCGAGGGGGCGCATGACACCATATATTTT
CASSFEGAHDTIYF
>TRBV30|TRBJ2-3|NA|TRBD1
TGTGCCTGGAGTGTAGGACAGGGGGCGCAACCGGATACGCAGTATTTT
CAWSVGQGAQPDTQYF
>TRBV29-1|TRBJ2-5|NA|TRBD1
TGCAGCGTTGTAGACAGGGTATTGAAGACCCAGTACTTC
CSVVDRVLKTQYF
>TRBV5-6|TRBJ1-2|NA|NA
TGTGCCAGCAGGTTTGACACAGGTGTAGCTAACTATGGCTACACCTTC
CASRFDTGVANYGYTF
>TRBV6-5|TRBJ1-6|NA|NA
TGTGCCAGCAGTTCAGGGACAATTGGAACCCTCCACTTT
CASSSGTIGTLHF
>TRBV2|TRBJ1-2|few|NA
TGTGCCAGCAGGGGTCCCGGGACACCCGGCTATGGCTACACCTTC
CASRGPGTPGYGYTF